There are a few counts of the clone carrying this T cell receptor (beta chain). Its target is not known. The sample is drawn from a study of identical twins. General study findings and limits: For monozygotic twins, models underestimated out-of-frame TCR alpha sharing.

Deletions cut 5 bases from V and 6 bases from J, with 14 bases between. The CDR3 covers 14 residues. The germline gives CDR1 SGHAT, CDR2 FQNNGV. Template switching created a universal primer site, and the cDNA included unique molecular identifiers. TCRdb ran MiXCR on the 5' RACE reads and lists one entry per CDR3 protein. This table holds around 510,000 distinct CDR3 sequences, around an eighth found once. The data also belong to a second study, concerning yellow fever vaccine responses in identical twins. That source notes: After vaccination, twins' T cell response reportedly seemed partly convergent, partly personalized.

The chain has TRBV11-2 and TRBJ2-1, with D uncertain. Specimen: CD4+ T cells sorted from blood. The origin of this receptor is a woman under 30 in good health. The CDR3 bases are TGTGCCAGCAGCGCTGTTGTAGCTGCCAATGAGCAGTTCTTC. Residues: CASSAVVAANEQFF. Full variable domain (missing parts from reference TRBV11-2 and TRBJ2-1): EAGVAQSPRYKIIEKRQSVAFWCNPISGHATLYWYQQILGQGPKLLIQFQNNGVVDDSQLPKDRFSAERLKGVDSTLKIQPAKLEDSAVYLCASSAVVAANEQFFGPGTRLTVL.